These 26 T cell receptor beta chains share one sample of origin, sequenced in a study of blood T cell repertoires in COVID-19. The data were produced by immunoSEQ multiplex PCR, yet TCRdb's version contains in-frame clones alone and is incomplete. The data hold fewer than 200,000 clones, with roughly 76% observed a single time. Sequencing was done on a sample of peripheral blood. The receptors shown here come from a woman between 40 and 50 years old with COVID-19, enrolled during active disease.

The chain has TRBV20-1 and TRBJ2-7, with D possibly matching TRBD2 (6 bases). The CDR3 loop spans 10 amino acids. The germline V gene has CDR1 DFQATT and CDR2 SNEGSKA (reference sequence). CDR3 sequence: CSGGVYEQYF. The CDR3 nucleotides are TGCAGCGGAGGGGTCTACGAGCAGTACTTC.

The V and J genes are TRBV6-2 or TRBV6-3 and TRBJ1-6, with D hard to call. V lost 2 bases and J lost 7, with 6 bases in between. The germline CDR1 and CDR2 sequences are MNHEY and SVGEGT. This CDR3 region has 13 residues. The chain's CDR3 is CASSYTENSPLHF. The DNA of the CDR3 is TGTGCCAGCAGTTACACGGAGAATTCACCCCTCCACTTT.

The chain is built from TRBV7-9 and TRBJ2-7; a possible D gene is TRBD1 (5 bases). CDR1 SEHNR and CDR2 FQNEAQ come from the germline V gene (reference sequence). V was shortened by 2 bases and J by 0 bases, with 14 bases between the two germline ends. There are 16 residues in the CDR3. The CDR3 bases are TGTGCCAGCAGCTTAAGGGGTCCGCGGAGCTCCTACGAGCAGTACGTC. This encodes CASSLRGPRSSYEQYV.

The chain has TRBV15 and TRBJ1-4, with D perhaps matching TRBD1 (6 bases). V was cut by 8 bases and J by 0 bases, with 13 bases left in between. Germline lookup yields CDR1 LNHNV and CDR2 YYDKDF (reference sequence). CDR3 size: 15 residues. The DNA for the CDR3 is TGTGCCACCTCGGACGGACAGTCAACTAATGAAAAACTGTTTTTT. Translated, it gives CATSDGQSTNEKLFF.

This sequence joins TRBV5-1 and TRBJ2-2; 10 nucleotides line up with TRBD2. The CDR3 loop spans 15 amino acids. CDR1 and CDR2 (germline): SGHRS, YFSETQ. V trimming: 5 bases; J trimming: 6 bases; junction bases outside the gene matches: 7. The CDR3 sequence: CASSPQREGPGELFF. The CDR3 bases are TGCGCCAGCAGTCCCCAGCGGGAGGGCCCCGGGGAGCTGTTTTTT.

The genes are TRBV19 and TRBJ1-4; D perhaps matches TRBD1 (5 bases). Germline V CDR1 and CDR2: LNHDA, SQIVND (reference sequence). V shed 7 bases and J shed 3 bases, with 21 bases lying between them. The CDR3 is made up of 17 amino acids. The chain's CDR3 is CASTIYWGPASNEKLFF. The CDR3 DNA sequence: TGTGCCAGTACCATCTACTGGGGCCCCGCGTCTAATGAAAAACTGTTTTTT.

In its sample, this clone was seen once. The chain is built from TRBV3-1 (or the pseudogene TRBV3-2) and TRBJ1-2; 7 positions agree with TRBD1. Germline CDR1 LGHDT, CDR2 YNNKEL (reference sequence). J lost 4 bases, V lost 5 bases, and 7 bases had no gene match. This CDR3 contains 14 residues. CDR3 nucleotide sequence: TGTGCCAGCAGCGGTCGACAGGGTAGCTATGGCTACACCTTC. Its translation is CASSGRQGSYGYTF.

V and J are TRBV12-3 or TRBV12-4 and TRBJ1-5, with D perhaps matching TRBD1 (5 bases). CDR3 length equals 13 residues. V was shortened by 3 bases and J by 10 bases, with 13 bases between the two germline ends. The CDR3: CASSLSRVQPQHF. The CDR3 nucleotides read TGTGCCAGCAGTTTGAGCAGGGTGCAACCCCAGCATTTT.

The rearrangement joins TRBV6-5 to TRBJ1-1; no definite D call. The V end was cut by 6 bases, the J end by 0 bases, with 11 bases between. Looked up from germline, CDR1 is MNHEY and CDR2 is SVGAGI. The CDR3 has 14 residues. CDR3 bases: TGTGCCAGCAGAACATTACGTGTGAACACTGAAGCTTTCTTT. This codes for CASRTLRVNTEAFF.

CDR3: CASSGREGTDTQYF. DNA for the CDR3: TGTGCCAGCAGCGGACGGGAGGGCACAGATACGCAGTATTTT. The chain links TRBV13 to TRBJ2-3; 7 positions agree with TRBD2. CDR1 is PRHDT, CDR2 FYEKMQ, per germline (reference sequence). Trimming took 5 bases from V and 1 from J; bases not matched to a gene: 3. The CDR3 is 14 amino acids. Looking up the rest from reference TRBV13 and TRBJ2-3 gives the full variable domain: AAGVIQSPRHLIKEKRETATLKCYPIPRHDTVYWYQQGPGQDPQFLISFYEKMQSDKGSIPDRFSAQQFSDYHSELNMSSLELGDSALYFCASSGREGTDTQYFGPGTRLTVL.

The genes are TRBV7-2 and TRBJ1-5, with D possibly TRBD1 on 5 matching bases. This CDR3 region has 15 residues. V was trimmed by 1 base and J by 3 bases, leaving 10 bases between them. Looked up from germline, CDR1 is SGHTA and CDR2 is FQGNSA. The CDR3 here is CASSLEDSSNQPQHF. The CDR3 nucleotides read TGTGCCAGCAGCTTAGAAGACAGCTCCAATCAGCCCCAGCATTTT.

The CDR3 reads CASSTNGTGDPNTGELFF. The CDR3 DNA sequence: TGTGCCAGCAGCACCAACGGGACAGGGGACCCGAACACCGGGGAGCTGTTTTTT. The V call is TRBV21-1, the J call TRBJ2-2; the table calls TRBD1, which could not be checked here. TRBV21-1 is tagged as a pseudogene. This CDR3 is 18 amino acids long.

The chain couples TRBV5-1 to TRBJ1-6, with TRBD1 as a possible D gene (5 bases). V was shortened by 1 base and J by 7 bases, with 9 bases between the two germline ends. This CDR3 comprises 14 residues. Germline-derived CDR1 and CDR2 are SGHRS and YFSETQ. The CDR3 bases are TGCGCCAGCAGCTTGCAACCAGGGAATTCACCCCTCCACTTT. As protein: CASSLQPGNSPLHF.

This chain links TRBV27 with TRBJ2-7; 16 bases match TRBD2. V lost 6 bases and J lost 4; bases outside the gene matches: 15. The CDR3 has 19 amino acids. Germline V CDR1 and CDR2: MNHEY, SMNVEV (reference sequence). The CDR3, as DNA: TGTGCCAGCAGCCTTAGGGGACTAGCGGGAGGGCTCCGGGTTTACGAGCAGTACTTC. Its translation: CASSLRGLAGGLRVYEQYF.

CDR3: CASSLGTVNSGANVLTF. The CDR3 coding sequence is TGTGCCAGCAGCTTAGGGACTGTGAACTCTGGGGCCAACGTCCTGACTTTC. The chain combines TRBV5-8 with TRBJ2-6, with D possibly TRBD2 on 6 matching bases. Germline V gene sequence: CDR1 SGHTS, CDR2 YDEGEE. CDR3 length: 17 residues. The V and J ends lost 2 bases and 0 bases respectively, with 12 bases between them.

The rearrangement links TRBV18 to TRBJ2-7; TRBD1 agrees at 7 bases. The CDR3 is 15 residues long. The V and J ends lost 6 bases and 5 bases, in that order; junction bases with no gene match: 13. Looked up from germline, CDR1 is KGHSH and CDR2 is LQKENI. DNA for the CDR3: TGTGCCAGCTCTCAAACCGGGACAGCGCCTAACGAGCAGTACTTC. Translated: CASSQTGTAPNEQYF.

V usage is TRBV4-2 and J usage is TRBJ2-1; 8 bases fit TRBD2. Per the germline V gene, CDR1 is LGHNA and CDR2 is YNFKEQ. After removal of 4 bases from V and 2 bases from J, the junction contained 7 bases not matched to a gene. The CDR3 loop spans 16 amino acids. In nucleotides, the CDR3 is TGTGCCAGCAGCCCAAGCGGGGGAGGGGCCTACAATGAGCAGTTCTTC. It translates to CASSPSGGGAYNEQFF.

V and J are TRBV9 and TRBJ1-3; D gene uncertain. This CDR3 has 16 amino acids. Trimming stripped 1 base from V and 4 bases from J, with 15 bases between. The germline V gene encodes CDR1 SGDLS and CDR2 YYNGEE. The CDR3 sequence is CASSVNPGEDGNTIYF. Here the CDR3 DNA reads TGTGCCAGCAGCGTAAACCCCGGGGAGGACGGAAACACCATATATTTT.

V usage is TRBV27 and J usage is TRBJ1-6, with D possibly TRBD1 on 6 matching bases. The CDR3 has 15 amino acids. Trimming pared 5 bases from V and 6 bases from J, leaving 14 bases between. The germline gives CDR1 MNHEY, CDR2 SMNVEV (reference sequence). CDR3 sequence reads: CASSVLTGINSPLHF. The DNA for the CDR3 is TGTGCCAGCAGTGTACTAACAGGGATTAATTCACCCCTCCACTTT.

This chain links TRBV6-5 with TRBJ1-2; 8 nucleotides align to TRBD1. After removal of 5 bases from V and 6 bases from J, the junction contained 11 bases not matched to a gene. Looked up from germline, CDR1 is MNHEY and CDR2 is SVGAGI. The CDR3 contains 15 residues. For the CDR3, the DNA is TGTGCCAGCAGTCAACGGGACAGGAGAGAGCATGGCTACACCTTC. This encodes CASSQRDRREHGYTF.

In nucleotides, the CDR3 is TGCAGCGCCTCAGGGTCCTATGGCTACACCTTC. It is translated as CSASGSYGYTF. The chain uses TRBV29-1 and TRBJ1-2; D might be TRBD1 (5 bases). The CDR3 loop spans 11 amino acids. Trimming stripped 7 bases from V and 4 bases from J, with 10 bases between. The V gene's germline CDR1 is SQVTM and CDR2 ANQGSEA.

The chain has TRBV19 and TRBJ2-3; no definite D call. The CDR3 sequence is 14 residues long. The germline gives CDR1 LNHDA, CDR2 SQIVND (reference sequence). The V gene lost 4 bases and the J gene lost 1 base, with 9 bases spanning the gap. The CDR3: CASSTLFGTDTQYF. In DNA, the CDR3 is TGTGCCAGTAGTACCCTCTTCGGCACAGATACGCAGTATTTT. The full variable domain, in which reference TRBV19 and TRBJ2-3 provide the parts outside the CDR3, is DGGITQSPKYLFRKEGQNVTLSCEQNLNHDAMYWYRQDPGQGLRLIYYSQIVNDFQKGDIAEGYSVSREKKESFPLTVTSAQKNPTAFYLCASSTLFGTDTQYFGPGTRLTVL.

The chain carries TRBV11-2 and TRBJ2-1; maybe TRBD2 (5 bases). V was shortened by 1 base and J by 9 bases, with 7 bases between the two germline ends. The CDR3 has 12 residues. The V gene's germline CDR1 is SGHAT and CDR2 FQNNGV. The chain's CDR3 is CASSLGSGEQFF. Here the CDR3 DNA reads TGTGCCAGCAGCTTAGGCAGCGGTGAGCAGTTCTTC.

The rearrangement links TRBV6-4 to TRBJ1-1; D gene uncertain. Germline V gene lookup returns CDR1 MRHNA and CDR2 SNTAGT. V was clipped by 10 bases and J by 5 bases, with 11 bases between them. This CDR3 spans 11 amino acids. CDR3 nucleotide sequence: TGTGCCACCCGACCCGGGACTGAAGCTTTCTTT. Translated, it gives CATRPGTEAFF.

The chain combines TRBV5-5 with TRBJ2-6, with D uncertain. Germline V gene data show CDR1 as SGHKS and CDR2 as YYEKEE (reference sequence). V shed 4 bases and J shed 0 bases, with 11 bases lying between them. This CDR3 comprises 16 residues. CDR3 bases: TGTGCCAGCAGCCCGCGACGGAGCTCTGGGGCCAACGTCCTGACTTTC. The encoded protein is CASSPRRSSGANVLTF.

V is TRBV7-3 and J is TRBJ2-5; a weak D match, TRBD1 (6 bases). The CDR3 has 15 residues. From germline, CDR1 is SGHTA and CDR2 FQGTGA. With 1 base removed from V and 4 bases from J, the gap between germline ends came to 13 bases. CDR3 nucleotides: TGTGCCAGCAGCTTAAAGGCCACAGGGAGAGAGACCCAGTACTTC. Protein product: CASSLKATGRETQYF.